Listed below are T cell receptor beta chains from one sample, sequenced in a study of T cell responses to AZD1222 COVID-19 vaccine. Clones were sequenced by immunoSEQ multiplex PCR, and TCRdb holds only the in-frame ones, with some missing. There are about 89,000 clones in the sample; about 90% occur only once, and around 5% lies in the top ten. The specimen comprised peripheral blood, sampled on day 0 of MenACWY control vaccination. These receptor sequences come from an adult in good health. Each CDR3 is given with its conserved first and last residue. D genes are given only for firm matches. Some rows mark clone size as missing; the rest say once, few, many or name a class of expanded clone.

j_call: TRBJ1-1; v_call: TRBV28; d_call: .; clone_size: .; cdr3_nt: TGTGCCAGCAGTTTACCCCCTTGGGACTCTTTCTTT; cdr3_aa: CASSLPPWDSFF
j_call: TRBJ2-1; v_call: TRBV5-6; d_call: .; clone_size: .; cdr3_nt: TGTGCCAGCAGCTTGTCAGCTGGCGGGGCCTACAATGAGCAGTTCTTC; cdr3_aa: CASSLSAGGAYNEQFF
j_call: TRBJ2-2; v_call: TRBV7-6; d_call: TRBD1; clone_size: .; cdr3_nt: TGTGCCAGCAGGCGGGACAGGGGCTGGTCAGGGGAGCTGTTTTTT; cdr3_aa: CASRRDRGWSGELFF
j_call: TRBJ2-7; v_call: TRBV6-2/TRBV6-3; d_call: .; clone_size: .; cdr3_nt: TGTGCCAGCAGTTACCCTCAGCTAAAACCCGCCTACGAGCAGTACTTC; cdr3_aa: CASSYPQLKPAYEQYF
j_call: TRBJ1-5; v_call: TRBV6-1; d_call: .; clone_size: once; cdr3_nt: TGTGCCAGCAGTGAACAGGGGATGCAACAGCCCCAGCATTTT; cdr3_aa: CASSEQGMQQPQHF
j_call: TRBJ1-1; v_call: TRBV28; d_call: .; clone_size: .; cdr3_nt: TGTGCCAGCAGTTTACAGGGGTCGAACACTGAAGCTTTCTTT; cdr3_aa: CASSLQGSNTEAFF
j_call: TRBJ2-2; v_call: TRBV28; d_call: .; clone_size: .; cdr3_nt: TGTGCCAGCAGTCTCCCCGGGATACAGGCCGGGGAGCTGTTTTTT; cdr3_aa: CASSLPGIQAGELFF
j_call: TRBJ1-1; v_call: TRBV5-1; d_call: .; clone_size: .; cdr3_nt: TGCGCCAGCAGCTTAGGGTACAACACTGAAGCTTTCTTT; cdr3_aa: CASSLGYNTEAFF
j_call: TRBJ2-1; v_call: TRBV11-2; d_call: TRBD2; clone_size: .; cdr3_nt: TGTGCCAGCAGCTTAGGGCCTAGCGGGCCGAGGTACAATGAGCAGTTCTTC; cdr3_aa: CASSLGPSGPRYNEQFF
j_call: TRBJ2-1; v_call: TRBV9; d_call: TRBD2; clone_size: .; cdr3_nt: TGTGCCAGCAGCGTTGGGACTAGCGGGCACAGCTCCTACAATGAGCAGTTCTTC; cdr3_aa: CASSVGTSGHSSYNEQFF
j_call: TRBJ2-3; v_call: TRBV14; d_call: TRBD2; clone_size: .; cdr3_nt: TGTGCCAGCAGCCAGTCTAGCGGGGGAGTCACAGATACGCAGTATTTT; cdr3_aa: CASSQSSGGVTDTQYF
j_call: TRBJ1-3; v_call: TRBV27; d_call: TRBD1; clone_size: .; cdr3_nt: TGTGCCAGCAGTTTAATGGGGACAGGGATTGCTGGAAACACCATATATTTT; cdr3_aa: CASSLMGTGIAGNTIYF
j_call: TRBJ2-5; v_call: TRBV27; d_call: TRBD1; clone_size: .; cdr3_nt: TGTGCCAGCAGCCCGGGACAGTTTAGCGAGACCCAGTACTTC; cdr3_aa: CASSPGQFSETQYF
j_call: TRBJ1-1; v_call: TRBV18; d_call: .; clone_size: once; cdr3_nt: TGTGCCAGCTCACCACCGTCGAAACTGAACACTGAAGCTTTCTTT; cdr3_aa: CASSPPSKLNTEAFF
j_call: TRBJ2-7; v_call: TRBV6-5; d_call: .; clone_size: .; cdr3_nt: TGTGCCAGCAGTTACTCTCAGGCATCCTACGAGCAGTACTTC; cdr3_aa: CASSYSQASYEQYF
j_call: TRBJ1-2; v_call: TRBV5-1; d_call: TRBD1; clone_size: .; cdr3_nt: TGCGCCAGCAGCCCGAGGGGGCAGGGGGCCGACGGCTACACCTTC; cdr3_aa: CASSPRGQGADGYTF
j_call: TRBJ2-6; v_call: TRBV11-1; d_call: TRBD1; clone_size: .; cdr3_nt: TGTGCCAGCAGCATCCCAGGGGGCGCCGGGGCCAACGTCCTGACTTTC; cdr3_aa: CASSIPGGAGANVLTF
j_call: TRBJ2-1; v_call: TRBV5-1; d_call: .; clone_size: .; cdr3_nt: TGCGCCAGCAGCTTGGATGGAAACTCCTACAATGAGCAGTTCTTC; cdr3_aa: CASSLDGNSYNEQFF
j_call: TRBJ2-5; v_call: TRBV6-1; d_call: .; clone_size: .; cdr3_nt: TGTGCCAGCAGTGAAGCAGGGGGACGGCAAGCCCAGTACTTC; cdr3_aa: CASSEAGGRQAQYF
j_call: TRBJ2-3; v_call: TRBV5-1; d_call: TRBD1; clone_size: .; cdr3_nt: TGCGCCAGCAGAATCACAGGGGACACAGATACGCAGTATTTT; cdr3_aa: CASRITGDTDTQYF
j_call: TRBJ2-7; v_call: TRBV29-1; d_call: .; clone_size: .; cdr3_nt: TGCAGCGTTGCCGGCGGGCCCATCGAGCAGTACTTC; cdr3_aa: CSVAGGPIEQYF
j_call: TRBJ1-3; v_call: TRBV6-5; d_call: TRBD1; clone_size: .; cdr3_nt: TGTGCCAGTAGGACAGGGAGGTCTGGAAACACCATATATTTT; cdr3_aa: CASRTGRSGNTIYF
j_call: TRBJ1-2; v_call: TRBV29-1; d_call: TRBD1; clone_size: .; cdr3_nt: TGCAGCGCGATGACAGGGGGCGGATATGGCTACACCTTC; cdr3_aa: CSAMTGGGYGYTF
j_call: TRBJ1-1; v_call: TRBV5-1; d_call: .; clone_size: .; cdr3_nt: TGCGCCAGCAGCCGTTCGGGGGACCTGAACACTGAAGCTTTCTTT; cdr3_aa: CASSRSGDLNTEAFF
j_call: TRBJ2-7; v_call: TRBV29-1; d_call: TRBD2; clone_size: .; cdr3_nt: TGCAGCGTCACGGGACTAGCGGATTACGAGCAGTACTTC; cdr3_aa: CSVTGLADYEQYF
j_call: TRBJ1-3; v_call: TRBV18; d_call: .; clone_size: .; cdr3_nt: TGTGCCAGCTCACCTCTCAGGACGGGAGACAGGATTACCTCTGGAAACACCATATATTTT; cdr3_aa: CASSPLRTGDRITSGNTIYF